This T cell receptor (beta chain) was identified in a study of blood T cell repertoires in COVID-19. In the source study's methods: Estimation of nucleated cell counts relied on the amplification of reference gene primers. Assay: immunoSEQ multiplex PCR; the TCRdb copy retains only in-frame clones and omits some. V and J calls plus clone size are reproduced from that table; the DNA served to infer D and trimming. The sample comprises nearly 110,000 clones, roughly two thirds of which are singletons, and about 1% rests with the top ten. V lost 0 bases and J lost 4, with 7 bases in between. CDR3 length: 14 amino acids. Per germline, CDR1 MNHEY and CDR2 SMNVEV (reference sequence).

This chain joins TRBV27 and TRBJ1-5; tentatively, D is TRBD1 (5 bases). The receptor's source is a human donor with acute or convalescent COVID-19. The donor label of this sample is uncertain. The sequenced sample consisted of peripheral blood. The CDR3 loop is CASSLSYRNQPQHF. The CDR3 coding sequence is TGTGCCAGCAGTTTATCGTACAGGAATCAGCCCCAGCATTTT.